This paragraph covers one T cell receptor beta chain sequence. What it binds is not known. Trimming removed 2 bases from V and 7 bases from J, with 6 bases in between. Germline loops: CDR1 SGHTA, CDR2 FQGNSA. This CDR3 has 12 amino acids. This entry belongs to a study of radiotherapy plus CTLA-4 blockade in lung cancer. The data were produced by immunoSEQ multiplex PCR, yet TCRdb's version contains in-frame clones alone and is incomplete. The profile shows 83,000 or so clones, roughly 80% of them singletons. General observations from the study: Radiotherapy with ipilimumab was followed by blood expansion of tumor-derived clones.

The sequence was obtained from a human donor with non-small cell lung cancer who had stable disease on radiotherapy plus ipilimumab. The J gene is TRBJ2-1, the V gene TRBV7-2; no definite D call. The sample here was peripheral blood, taken from a patient treated with radiotherapy plus ipilimumab. For the CDR3, the DNA is TGTGCCAGCAGCTTATTGTGGAATGAGCAGTTCTTC. Its translation is CASSLLWNEQFF.